This section outlines one T cell receptor (beta chain) sequence together with its context. What it binds is not known. The data were obtained in a study of cytomegalovirus exposure and HLA in healthy donors. Study results and limitations: Because they were indistinguishable, some V segments, including TRBV6-2 and TRBV6-3, were excluded. Other equally common chains were less clonally expanded than HLA-associated TCR beta chains, a later analysis showed.

Vbeta (60) and Jbeta (13) primers were used in the PCR. In the study's own analysis: The count from a later analysis was some 80 million unique TCR beta chains, about 10 million of them shared. Only in-frame clones appear in the TCRdb table, and some are missing; sequencing was by immunoSEQ multiplex PCR. V, J and clone size are taken as reported in that table, and D and trimming were inferred from the DNA itself. The data hold 110,000 or so clones, with about 61% observed a single time. CDR3 length: 16 residues. The germline V and J ends were trimmed by 4 bases and 2 bases, with 19 bases remaining between them. Germline assignment: CDR1 SGHRS and CDR2 YFSETQ.

The clonotype comes from a man between 18 and 29 years old in good health and CMV-seropositive. The genes are TRBV5-1 and TRBJ2-7; no reliable D call. Material for sequencing was PBMCs. The CDR3 bases are TGCGCCAGCAGCCCACCGTTTGACAATAGGCCCTACGAGCAGTACTTC. Residues: CASSPPFDNRPYEQYF.